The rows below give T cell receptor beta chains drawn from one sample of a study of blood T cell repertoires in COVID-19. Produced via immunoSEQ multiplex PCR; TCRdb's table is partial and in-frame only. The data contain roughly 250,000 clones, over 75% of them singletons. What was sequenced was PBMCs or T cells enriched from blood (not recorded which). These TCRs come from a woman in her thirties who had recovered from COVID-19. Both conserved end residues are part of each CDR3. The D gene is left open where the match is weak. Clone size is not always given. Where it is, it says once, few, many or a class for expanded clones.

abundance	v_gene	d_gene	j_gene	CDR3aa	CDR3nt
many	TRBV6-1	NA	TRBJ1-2	CASSEALPGVESRYGYTF	TGTGCCAGCAGTGAAGCGCTTCCCGGGGTGGAGTCACGGTATGGCTACACCTTC
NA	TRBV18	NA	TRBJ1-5	CASSPDSNQPQHF	TGTGCCAGCTCACCTGACTCGAATCAGCCCCAGCATTTT
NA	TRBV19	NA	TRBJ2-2	CASSIGGRTGELFF	TGTGCCAGTAGTATTGGCGGGCGCACCGGGGAGCTGTTTTTT
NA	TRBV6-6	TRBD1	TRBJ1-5	CASSYTGQVNQPQHF	TGTGCCAGCAGTTACACTGGACAGGTTAATCAGCCCCAGCATTTT
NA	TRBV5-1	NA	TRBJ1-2	CASSFSPGIANYGYTF	TGCGCCAGCAGCTTCTCCCCAGGGATAGCTAACTATGGCTACACCTTC
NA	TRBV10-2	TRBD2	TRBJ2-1	CASSLAGPRNEQFF	TGCGCCAGCAGTCTAGCGGGGCCTCGCAATGAGCAGTTCTTC
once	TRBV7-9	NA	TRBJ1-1	CASSLARRGTEAFF	TGTGCCAGCAGCTTAGCGCGCAGAGGCACTGAAGCTTTCTTT
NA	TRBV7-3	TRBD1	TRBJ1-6	CASSPGTGGSPLHF	TGTGCCAGCAGTCCCGGAACAGGGGGCTCACCCCTCCACTTT
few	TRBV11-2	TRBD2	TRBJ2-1	CASSFSGNSYNEQFF	TGTGCCAGCAGCTTTAGCGGGAACTCCTACAATGAGCAGTTCTTC
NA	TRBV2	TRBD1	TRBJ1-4	CASSDPRTGLSLSLNEKLFF	TGTGCCAGCAGTGATCCCCGGACAGGGCTTTCCCTTAGCTTGAATGAAAAACTGTTTTTT
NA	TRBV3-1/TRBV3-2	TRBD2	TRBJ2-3	CASRPSGRSTDTQYF	TGTGCCAGCAGACCCAGCGGGAGGAGCACAGATACGCAGTATTTT
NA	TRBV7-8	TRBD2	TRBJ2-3	CASSLRVAGGRGTDTQYF	TGTGCCAGCAGCTTAAGGGTAGCGGGGGGCCGGGGCACAGATACGCAGTATTTT
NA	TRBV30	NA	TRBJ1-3	CAWSQGGNTIYF	TGTGCCTGGAGTCAGGGTGGAAACACCATATATTTT
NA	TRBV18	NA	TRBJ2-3	CASSPSRGGAHTDTQYF	TGTGCCAGCTCACCTAGTAGGGGGGGAGCGCACACAGATACGCAGTATTTT
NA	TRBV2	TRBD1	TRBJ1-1	CASNLNRGLNTEAFF	TGTGCCAGCAATCTTAACAGGGGGCTTAACACTGAAGCTTTCTTT
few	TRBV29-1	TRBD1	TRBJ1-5	CSVSLNRGPNQPQHF	TGCAGCGTTAGCTTGAACAGGGGGCCTAATCAGCCCCAGCATTTT
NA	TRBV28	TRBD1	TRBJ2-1	CASSSKRTGGTYNEQFF	TGTGCCAGCAGTTCCAAACGGACAGGGGGGACCTACAATGAGCAGTTCTTC
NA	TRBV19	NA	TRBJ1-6	CASSISGSSYNSPLHF	TGTGCCAGTAGTATCTCCGGGAGCTCCTATAATTCACCCCTCCACTTT
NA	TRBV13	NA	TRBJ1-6	CASSLAGGARDSPLHF	TGTGCCAGCAGCTTAGCGGGGGGGGCGAGGGATTCACCCCTCCACTTT
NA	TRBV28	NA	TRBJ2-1	CASSYPSPGKGEQFF	TGTGCCAGCAGTTACCCCTCCCCAGGGAAGGGTGAGCAGTTCTTC
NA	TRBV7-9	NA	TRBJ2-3	CASSLAVGGDTDTQYF	TGTGCCAGCAGCTTAGCAGTAGGGGGGGACACAGATACGCAGTATTTT
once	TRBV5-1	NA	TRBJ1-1	CASSLEGASTEAFF	TGCGCCAGCAGCTTGGAAGGGGCAAGCACTGAAGCTTTCTTT
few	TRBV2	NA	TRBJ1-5	CASRYSQGGDQPQHF	TGTGCCAGCAGATACTCCCAGGGTGGCGATCAGCCCCAGCATTTT
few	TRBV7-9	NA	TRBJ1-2	CASILYGYTF	TGTGCCAGCATCCTCTATGGCTACACCTTC
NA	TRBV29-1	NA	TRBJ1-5	CSVGAGAGQPQHF	TGCAGCGTTGGGGCAGGGGCAGGTCAGCCCCAGCATTTT
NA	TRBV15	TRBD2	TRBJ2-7	CATSRDEGLAGVYEQYF	TGTGCCACCAGCAGAGATGAAGGACTAGCGGGGGTCTACGAGCAGTACTTC
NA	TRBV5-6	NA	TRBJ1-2	CASSLRSITNYGYTF	TGTGCCAGCAGCTTGCGTAGCATAACTAACTATGGCTACACCTTC